The 21 T cell receptor beta chains below all came from one sample that was sequenced in a study of T cells after yellow fever vaccination. A single record per CDR3 protein comes from TCRdb applying MiXCR to the 5' RACE reads. This table has 100,000 to 150,000 distinct CDR3 sequences, roughly 15% appearing once. The material sequenced was CD8+ T cells sorted from PBMCs, taken 5 days after the yellow fever booster vaccination. Receptor source: a man aged 18-30 years who received the YFV17D yellow fever vaccine.

This clonotype showed up just a few times. The rearrangement joins TRBV11-2 to TRBJ1-2, with D maybe TRBD1 (5 bases). V was cut by 5 bases and J by 4 bases, with 14 bases left in between. CDR1 is SGHAT, CDR2 FQNNGV, per germline. The CDR3 is made up of 14 amino acids. The CDR3 sequence is CASSQRGRSYGYTF. The DNA for the CDR3 is TGTGCCAGCAGCCAAAGGGGACGGAGCTATGGCTACACCTTC.

The rearrangement joins TRBV12-3 or TRBV12-4 to TRBJ2-7; TRBD1 matches at 7 bases. V gave up 5 bases and J gave up 4 bases; unmatched junction bases: 8. This CDR3 has 14 residues. CDR3 loop: CASSPGSGGYEQYF. Written as DNA, the CDR3 is TGTGCCAGCAGTCCCGGGTCAGGGGGTTACGAGCAGTACTTC.

This clonotype was counted only a few times. This chain uses TRBV12-3 or TRBV12-4 with TRBJ1-2; D unclear. The CDR3 spans 11 residues. V gave up 8 bases and J gave up 8 bases, with 12 bases separating them. CDR3 bases: TGTGCCAGCCTTGAAGGGAGCGGCTACACCTTC. Encoded protein: CASLEGSGYTF.

This clonotype was seen more than once but under ten times. The V and J genes are TRBV21-1 and TRBJ2-6. TRBV21-1 is listed as a pseudogene. The CDR3 totals 18 residues. CDR3 coding DNA: TGTGCCAGCAGCAACTTAGGGTTTATTATCTCTGGGGCCAACGTCCTGACTTTC. This encodes CASSNLGFIISGANVLTF.

The sample holds a few counts of this clonotype. J is TRBJ2-6 and V is TRBV9; unclear D gene. Looked up from germline, CDR1 is SGDLS and CDR2 is YYNGEE. The CDR3 extends over 14 amino acids. V lost 5 bases and J 4 bases, leaving 10 bases between the germline ends. The CDR3: CASRGSPGANVLTF. The CDR3 DNA is TGTGCCAGCAGAGGTTCCCCGGGGGCCAACGTCCTGACTTTC.

V usage is TRBV20-1 and J usage is TRBJ2-7, with D maybe TRBD2 (5 bases). CDR1 is DFQATT, CDR2 SNEGSKA, per germline (reference sequence). V lost 0 bases and J lost 4, with 25 bases in between. This CDR3 has 18 amino acids. The CDR3 nucleotides are TGCAGTGCTAGAGATCCGGGAACGGTTACCCTGTTGCCGTACGAGCAGTACTTC. It yields the protein CSARDPGTVTLLPYEQYF.

The chain is built from TRBV19 and TRBJ1-2; 11 bases are shared with TRBD1. There are 15 residues in the CDR3. The ends lost 6 bases at V and 2 bases at J; junction bases unmatched: 5. Germline V gives CDR1 LNHDA, CDR2 SQIVND (reference sequence). CDR3 loop: CASSPGTGGNYGYTF. The CDR3 coding sequence is TGTGCCAGTAGCCCCGGGACAGGGGGGAACTATGGCTACACCTTC.

This clonotype has a count of ten or more. The chain links TRBV20-1 to TRBJ2-7, with 8 bases that match TRBD2. Germline V CDR1 and CDR2: DFQATT, SNEGSKA (reference sequence). J was trimmed by 0 bases and V by 0 bases; bases with no gene match: 4. This CDR3 is built from 15 residues. CDR3 sequence (DNA): TGCAGTGCTAGAGACGGGAGGGATGACTCCTACGAGCAGTACTTC. Amino acid sequence: CSARDGRDDSYEQYF.

The J gene is TRBJ2-7, the V gene TRBV4-1; D remains ambiguous. Trimming cost V 0 bases and J 1 base, with 10 bases left between them. The V gene's germline CDR1 is MGHRA and CDR2 YSYEKL. This CDR3 has 15 residues. CDR3 nucleotides: TGCGCCAGCAGCCAAGATCGGGCAGTTTCCTACGAGCAGTACGTC. Protein product: CASSQDRAVSYEQYV.

This clonotype came up many times. The rearrangement joins TRBV29-1 to TRBJ2-1; D is perhaps TRBD1 or TRBD2 (5 bases each). Trimming took 5 bases from V and 10 from J, leaving 12 bases between them. Germline V CDR1 and CDR2: SQVTM, ANQGSEA. This CDR3 comprises 11 residues. CDR3 nucleotides: TGCAGCGTTCGGGACGTCGCCGAGCAGTTCTTC. Its protein product is CSVRDVAEQFF.

This clonotype has just a few counts. The genes are TRBV4-2 and TRBJ1-1, with no clear D. The CDR3 extends over 12 amino acids. V was pared by 0 bases and J by 4 bases, with 3 bases between. Germline V gives CDR1 LGHNA, CDR2 YNFKEQ. CDR3 DNA: TGTGCCAGCAGCCAAGATCTCACTGAAGCTTTCTTT. This gives the protein CASSQDLTEAFF.

This clonotype was found a few times. The V call is TRBV15, the J call TRBJ2-5; 7 positions agree with TRBD2. CDR1 is LNHNV, CDR2 YYDKDF, per germline (reference sequence). J was trimmed by 1 base and V by 8 bases; bases with no gene match: 7. The CDR3 length is 14 residues. CDR3 in DNA: TGTGCCACCGGACGGGGGGAGGCCCAAGAGACCCAGTACTTC. Residues: CATGRGEAQETQYF.

This clonotype was counted a few times. V usage is TRBV20-1 and J usage is TRBJ2-5; weak D call: TRBD2 (6 bases). V lost 1 base to trimming and J lost 2 bases, with 11 bases between them. Germline V gene lookup returns CDR1 DFQATT and CDR2 SNEGSKA (reference sequence). The CDR3 runs to 14 residues. The CDR3 bases are TGCAGTGCTAGAGTCGCGGACTATCAAGAGACCCAGTACTTC. Translation: CSARVADYQETQYF.

The chain employs TRBV20-1 and TRBJ2-6; TRBD1 might be the D (5 bases). CDR3 length: 14 residues. From germline, CDR1 is DFQATT and CDR2 SNEGSKA (reference sequence). With 5 bases removed from V and 0 bases from J, the gap between germline ends came to 8 bases. Here the CDR3 DNA reads TGCAGTGCTTCAACAGGCTCTGGGGCCAACGTCCTGACTTTC. Translation gives CSASTGSGANVLTF.

This chain uses TRBV7-8 with TRBJ2-3; the D gene is possibly TRBD1 (6 bases). V dropped 0 bases and J dropped 11 bases, with 15 bases sitting between them. Germline values: CDR1 SGHVS, CDR2 FQNEAQ. The CDR3 totals 14 residues. The CDR3 loop reads CASSLAVLGGGQYF. The CDR3 region has the DNA TGTGCCAGCAGCTTAGCGGTACTAGGGGGTGGGCAGTATTTT.

This clonotype turned up a few times. The chain combines TRBV20-1 with TRBJ2-1; D possibly corresponds to TRBD1 (7 bases). Germline CDR1 DFQATT, CDR2 SNEGSKA (reference sequence). The CDR3 runs 14 residues. The ends were cut back, 1 base at V and 8 bases at J, with 15 bases in the middle. Here the CDR3 reads CSARGDQGGDEQFF. The CDR3 region has the DNA TGCAGTGCTAGAGGGGACCAGGGGGGAGATGAGCAGTTCTTC.

This clonotype has more than one count but fewer than ten. The rearrangement joins TRBV9 to TRBJ2-5; 8 positions agree with TRBD1. With 7 bases clipped from V and 5 bases from J, the junction kept 13 bases outside the gene matches. This CDR3 has 15 amino acids. Per the germline V gene, CDR1 is SGDLS and CDR2 is YYNGEE. This CDR3 reads CASRPGQGGGETQYF. DNA for the CDR3: TGTGCCAGCCGCCCAGGACAGGGAGGCGGGGAGACCCAGTACTTC.

The chain joins TRBV5-1 to TRBJ1-1; TRBD1 matches at 7 bases. J lost 1 base, V lost 7 bases, and 7 bases had no gene match. The CDR3 runs 14 residues. Germline CDR1 and CDR2: SGHRS and YFSETQ. CDR3 DNA sequence: TGCGCCAGCGGAGCAGGGGGACCGAACACTGAAGCTTTCTTT. It is translated as CASGAGGPNTEAFF.

This clonotype was recorded a few times. The V call is TRBV12-3 or TRBV12-4, the J call TRBJ2-2, with D tentatively TRBD2 (7 bases). V was shortened by 3 bases and J by 7 bases, with 15 bases between the two germline ends. The CDR3 extends over 15 amino acids. CDR3 DNA: TGTGCCAGCAGTTTCATCAGGGGAGGGGACGGGGAGCTGTTTTTT. It yields the protein CASSFIRGGDGELFF.

This clonotype was seen a few times. The chain employs TRBV29-1 and TRBJ1-2; D might be TRBD1 (5 bases). Germline V gene data show CDR1 as SQVTM and CDR2 as ANQGSEA. Trimming pared 4 bases from V and 0 bases from J, leaving 12 bases between. This CDR3 has 14 residues. CDR3 in amino acids: CSVVSRGPNYGYTF. The CDR3 bases are TGCAGCGTTGTGAGTAGGGGCCCTAACTATGGCTACACCTTC.

This clonotype was seen a few times. This rearrangement joins TRBV5-1 to TRBJ1-1; TRBD1 aligns across 7 bases. The V gene end was trimmed by 1 base and the J gene end by 0 bases; junction bases not matched to a gene: 6. CDR1 and CDR2 (germline): SGHRS, YFSETQ. The CDR3 covers 16 residues. DNA of the CDR3: TGCGCCAGCAGCTTGAAGACAGGGACTCTGAACACTGAAGCTTTCTTT. It is translated as CASSLKTGTLNTEAFF.